The clone carrying this T cell receptor (beta chain) was seen more than once but under ten times. One entry per CDR3 protein results from TCRdb running MiXCR on the RT-PCR reads. The repertoire holds 920,000 or so distinct CDR3 sequences, with roughly 17% as singletons. This specimen comes from a study of patients and donors after allogeneic stem cell transplantation. The V end was cut by 4 bases, the J end by 1 base, with 15 bases between. This CDR3 contains 16 residues. Looked up from germline, CDR1 is LGHDT and CDR2 is YNNKEL (reference sequence). This chain joins TRBV3-1 and TRBJ2-3; D uncertain. Sequencing used blood, either unsorted or a sorted T cell fraction (not recorded which). This sequence was found in a human donor who was either an allogeneic HSCT recipient or a stem cell or donor lymphocyte infusion donor (not recorded which). It is not recorded whose cells these are; they may come from a transplant donor. The CDR3 DNA is TGTGCCAGCAGCCCCGGACGTAGAAGGGGCACAGATACGCAGTATTTT. This translates into CASSPGRRRGTDTQYF.